Listed below are T cell receptor beta chains from one sample, sequenced in a study of beta chain features in type 1 diabetes. Clones were sequenced by immunoSEQ multiplex PCR, and TCRdb holds only the in-frame ones, with some missing. The data show hundreds of thousands of clones, 11% to 15% seen once. What was sequenced was naive CD4+ T cells from blood. These receptors were taken from a man younger than 35 with type 1 diabetes. The CDR3 runs from the conserved cysteine through the conserved F or W.

CDR3: CASRISGTFYNEQFF; J: TRBJ2-1; V: TRBV2
CDR3: CASSLGTDPFGYTF; J: TRBJ1-2; V: TRBV27
CDR3: CASSELSVGTEAFF; J: TRBJ1-1; V: TRBV2
CDR3: CAWSEYNEQFF; J: TRBJ2-1; V: TRBV30
CDR3: CASSHGRLGSYEQYF; J: TRBJ2-7; V: TRBV4-1
CDR3: CASREGYSGANVLTF; J: TRBJ2-6; V: TRBV5-1
CDR3: CASSPGQGNYGYTF; J: TRBJ1-2; V: TRBV5-4
CDR3: CASSLSTRDTGELFF; J: TRBJ2-2; V: TRBV4-1
CDR3: CASSSGQGAWWEQYF; J: TRBJ2-7; V: TRBV5-1
CDR3: CASSQTDINTEAFF; J: TRBJ1-1; V: TRBV13
CDR3: CASSQDRGQGDTQYF; J: TRBJ2-3; V: TRBV4-1
CDR3: CAWRASAGYTF; J: TRBJ1-2; V: TRBV30
CDR3: CASSKTHSGTGYFFGYTF; J: TRBJ1-2; V: TRBV7-9
CDR3: CASSGRDGGQETQYF; J: TRBJ2-5; V: TRBV2
CDR3: CAWSFPGLRETQYF; J: TRBJ2-5; V: TRBV30
CDR3: CASSEYAARGNTEAFF; J: TRBJ1-1; V: TRBV25-1
CDR3: CASSVEAPGSSYEQYF; J: TRBJ2-7; V: TRBV9
CDR3: CASSGGDRGRGTEAFF; J: TRBJ1-1; V: TRBV5-1
CDR3: CAWSSNRRSGANVLTF; J: TRBJ2-6; V: TRBV30
CDR3: CASREQGAVGYTF; J: TRBJ1-2; V: TRBV2
CDR3: CASSVDVRQGSHTEAFF; J: TRBJ1-1; V: TRBV9
CDR3: CAWSVLNTEAFF; J: TRBJ1-1; V: TRBV30
CDR3: CASSLANGRVQTGELFF; J: TRBJ2-2; V: TRBV5-1